This TCR beta chain was documented in a study of Graves' ophthalmopathy and Graves' hyperthyroidism. In the study overall: If no ophthalmopathy appeared within 18 months of follow-up, hyperthyroidism was termed stable.

This clonotype showed up just once. Its antigen is currently unknown. Amplified TCR beta CDR3 regions were obtained using RNA transcripts as template. Amplification began with first-round RT-PCR using HTBI primers, then second-round multiplex PCR was performed. TCRdb itself ran the multiplex PCR reads through MiXCR, one entry per CDR3 protein. The sample lists more than 1,000,000 distinct CDR3 sequences; about two fifths were seen once. People with hyperthyroidism were aged 18 to 65 and newly diagnosed, under 2 months' duration. No donor had other autoimmune disease, uncontrolled infection, pregnancy or lactation. The study's findings and limits: Ophthalmopathy progression was predicted with 55% to 71% sensitivity and 72.22% specificity.

Sequencing was done on a sample of peripheral blood or thyroid tissue (not recorded which). This TCR came from an adult man with Graves' hyperthyroidism.

The CDR3 nucleotides are TGTGCCAGCAGCCGAGAACAGGGTGCGGGCAATCAGCCCCAGCATTTT. This sequence encodes CASSREQGAGNQPQHF. The genes are TRBV4-2 and TRBJ1-5; perhaps TRBD1 as D (6 bases). Deletions cut 4 bases from V and 2 bases from J, with 15 bases between. The germline V gene encodes CDR1 LGHNA and CDR2 YNFKEQ. The CDR3 has 16 residues.